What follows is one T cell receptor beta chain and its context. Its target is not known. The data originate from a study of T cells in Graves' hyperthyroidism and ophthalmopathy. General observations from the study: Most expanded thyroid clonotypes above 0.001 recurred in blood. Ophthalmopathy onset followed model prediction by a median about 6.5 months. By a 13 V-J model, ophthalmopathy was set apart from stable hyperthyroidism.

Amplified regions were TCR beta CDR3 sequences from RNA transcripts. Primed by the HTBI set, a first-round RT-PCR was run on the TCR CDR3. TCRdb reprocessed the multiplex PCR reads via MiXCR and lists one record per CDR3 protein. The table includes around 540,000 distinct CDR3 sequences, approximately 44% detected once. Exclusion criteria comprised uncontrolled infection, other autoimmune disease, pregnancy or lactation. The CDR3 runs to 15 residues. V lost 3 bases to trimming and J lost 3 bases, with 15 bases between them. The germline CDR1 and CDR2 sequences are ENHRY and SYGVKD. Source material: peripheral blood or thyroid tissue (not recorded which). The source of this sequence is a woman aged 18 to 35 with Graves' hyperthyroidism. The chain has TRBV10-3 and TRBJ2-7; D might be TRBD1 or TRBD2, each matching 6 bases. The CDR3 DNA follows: TGTGCCATCAGTGACGGGACTCAGGGGTTCTACGAGCAGTACTTC. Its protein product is CAISDGTQGFYEQYF.